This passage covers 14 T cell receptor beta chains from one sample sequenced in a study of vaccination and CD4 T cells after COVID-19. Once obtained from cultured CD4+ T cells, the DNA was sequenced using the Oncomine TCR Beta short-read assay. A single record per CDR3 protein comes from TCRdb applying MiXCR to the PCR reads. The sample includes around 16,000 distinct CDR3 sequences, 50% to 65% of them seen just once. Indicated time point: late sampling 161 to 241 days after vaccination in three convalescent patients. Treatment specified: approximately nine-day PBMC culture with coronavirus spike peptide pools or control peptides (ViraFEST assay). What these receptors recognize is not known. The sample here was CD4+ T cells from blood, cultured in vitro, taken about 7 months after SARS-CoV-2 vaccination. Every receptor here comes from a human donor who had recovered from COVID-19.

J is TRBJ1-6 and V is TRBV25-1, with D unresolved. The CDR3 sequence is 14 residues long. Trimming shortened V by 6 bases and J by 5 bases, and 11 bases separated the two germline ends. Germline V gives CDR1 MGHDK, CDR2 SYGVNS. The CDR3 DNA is TGTGCCAGCAGGGCACTTCAGGATAATTCACCCCTCCACTTT. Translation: CASRALQDNSPLHF.

The CDR3 loop reads CASSPWAERSFEAFF. As DNA, the CDR3 is TGTGCCAGCAGCCCTTGGGCCGAACGGAGCTTCGAAGCTTTCTTT. The chain has TRBV5-4 and TRBJ1-1; D gene unclear. V shed 4 bases and J shed 8 bases, with 21 bases lying between them. Per germline, CDR1 SGHNT and CDR2 YYREEE (reference sequence). The CDR3 length is 15 residues. Using reference TRBV5-4 and TRBJ1-1 for the parts outside the CDR3, the full variable domain is ETGVTQSPTHLIKTRGQQVTLRCSSQSGHNTVSWYQQALGQGPQFIFQYYREEENGRGNFPPRFSGLQFPNYSSELNVNALELDDSALYLCASSPWAERSFEAFFGQGTRLTVV.

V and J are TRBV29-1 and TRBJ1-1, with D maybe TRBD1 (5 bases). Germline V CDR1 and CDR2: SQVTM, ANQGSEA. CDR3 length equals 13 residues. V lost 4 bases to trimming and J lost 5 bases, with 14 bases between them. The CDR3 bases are TGCAGCGTTGGGTCGCCGGGGGGGACTGAAGCTTTCTTT. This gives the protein CSVGSPGGTEAFF.

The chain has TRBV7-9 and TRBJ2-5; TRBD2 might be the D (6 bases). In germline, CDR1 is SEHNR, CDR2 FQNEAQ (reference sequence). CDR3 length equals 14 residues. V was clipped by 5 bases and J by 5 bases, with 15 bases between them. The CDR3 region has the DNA TGTGCCAGCAGCACAACACGGGGGAGGGAGACCCAGTACTTC. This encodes CASSTTRGRETQYF.

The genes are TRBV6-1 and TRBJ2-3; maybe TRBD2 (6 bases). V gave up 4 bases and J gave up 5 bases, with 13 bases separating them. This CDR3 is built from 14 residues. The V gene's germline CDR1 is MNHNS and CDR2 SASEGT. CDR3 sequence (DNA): TGTGCCAGCAGTGTCAGGGACGGGGGAGATACGCAGTATTTT. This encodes CASSVRDGGDTQYF.

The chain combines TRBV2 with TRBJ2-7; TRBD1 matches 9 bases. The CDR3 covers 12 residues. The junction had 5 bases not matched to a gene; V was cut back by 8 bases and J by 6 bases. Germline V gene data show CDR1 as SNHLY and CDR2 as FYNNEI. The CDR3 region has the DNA TGTGCCAGCGGGACAGGGTTTTCCGAGCAGTACTTC. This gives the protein CASGTGFSEQYF.

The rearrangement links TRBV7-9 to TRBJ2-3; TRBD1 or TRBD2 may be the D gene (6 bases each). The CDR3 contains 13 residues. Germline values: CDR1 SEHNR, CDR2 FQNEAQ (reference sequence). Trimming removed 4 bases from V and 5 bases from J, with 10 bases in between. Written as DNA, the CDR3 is TGTGCCAGCAGCTCCGGGGGCGGAGATACGCAGTATTTT. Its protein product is CASSSGGGDTQYF.

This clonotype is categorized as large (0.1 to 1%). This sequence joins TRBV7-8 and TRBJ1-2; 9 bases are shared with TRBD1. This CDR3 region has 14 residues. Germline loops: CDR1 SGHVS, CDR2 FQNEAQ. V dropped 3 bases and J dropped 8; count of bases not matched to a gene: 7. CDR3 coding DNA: TGTGCCAGCAGCTTCACTCGACAGGGGGGAGGCTACACCTTC. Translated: CASSFTRQGGGYTF. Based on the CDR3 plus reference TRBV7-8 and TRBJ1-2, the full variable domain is GAGVSQSPRYKVAKRGQDVALRCDPISGHVSLFWYQQALGQGPEFLTYFQNEAQLDKSGLPSDRFFAERPEGSVSTLKIQRTQQEDSAVYLCASSFTRQGGGYTFGSGTRLTVV.

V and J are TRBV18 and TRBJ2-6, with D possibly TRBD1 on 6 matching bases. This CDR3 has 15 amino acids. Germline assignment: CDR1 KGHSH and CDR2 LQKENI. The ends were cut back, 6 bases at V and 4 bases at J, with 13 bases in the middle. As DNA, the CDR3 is TGTGCCAGCTCCTTATTCGGGACAGGGGCCAACGTCCTGACTTTC. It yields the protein CASSLFGTGANVLTF.

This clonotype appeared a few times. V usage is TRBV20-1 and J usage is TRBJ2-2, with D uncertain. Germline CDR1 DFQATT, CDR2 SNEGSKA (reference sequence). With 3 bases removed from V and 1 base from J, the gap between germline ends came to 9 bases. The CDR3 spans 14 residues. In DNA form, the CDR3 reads TGCAGTGCTAGTAGTCTTGTGAACACCGGGGAGCTGTTTTTT. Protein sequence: CSASSLVNTGELFF.

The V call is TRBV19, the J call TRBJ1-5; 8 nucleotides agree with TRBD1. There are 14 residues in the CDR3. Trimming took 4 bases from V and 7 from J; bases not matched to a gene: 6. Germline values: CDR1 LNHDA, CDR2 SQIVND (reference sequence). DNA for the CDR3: TGTGCCAGTAGTAGGAAGGACAGGGACCAGCCCCAGCATTTT. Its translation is CASSRKDRDQPQHF.

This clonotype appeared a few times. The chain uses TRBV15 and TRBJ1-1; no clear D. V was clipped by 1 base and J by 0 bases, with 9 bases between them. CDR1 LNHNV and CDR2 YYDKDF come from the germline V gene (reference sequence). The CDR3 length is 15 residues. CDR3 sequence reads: CATSRGGSMNTEAFF. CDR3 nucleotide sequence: TGTGCCACCAGCAGAGGCGGATCCATGAACACTGAAGCTTTCTTT.

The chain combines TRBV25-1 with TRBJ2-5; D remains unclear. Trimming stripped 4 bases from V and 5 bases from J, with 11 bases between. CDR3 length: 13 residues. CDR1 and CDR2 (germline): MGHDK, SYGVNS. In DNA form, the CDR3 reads TGTGCCAGCAGTGTTGGCTCGTTGGAGACCCAGTACTTC. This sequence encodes CASSVGSLETQYF.

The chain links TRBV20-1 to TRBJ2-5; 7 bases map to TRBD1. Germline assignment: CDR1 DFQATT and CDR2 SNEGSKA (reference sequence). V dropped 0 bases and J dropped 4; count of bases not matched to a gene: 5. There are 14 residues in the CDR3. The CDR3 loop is CSARENRGSETQYF. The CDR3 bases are TGCAGTGCTAGAGAGAACAGGGGATCAGAGACCCAGTACTTC.